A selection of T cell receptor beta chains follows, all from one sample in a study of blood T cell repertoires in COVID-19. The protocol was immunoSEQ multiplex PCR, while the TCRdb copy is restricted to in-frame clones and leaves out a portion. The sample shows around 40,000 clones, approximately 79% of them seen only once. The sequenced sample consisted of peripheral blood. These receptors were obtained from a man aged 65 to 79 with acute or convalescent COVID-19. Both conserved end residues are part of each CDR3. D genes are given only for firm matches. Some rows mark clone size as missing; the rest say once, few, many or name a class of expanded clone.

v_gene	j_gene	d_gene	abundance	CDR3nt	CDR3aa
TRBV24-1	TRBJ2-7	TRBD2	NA	TGTGCCACCAGTGAAGGGACTAGCGGGAGGAATCAAGTCGAGCAGTACTTC	CATSEGTSGRNQVEQYF
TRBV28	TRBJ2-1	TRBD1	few	TGTGCCAGCTATCCGGGGTTAGGGGGCGAAAATGAGCAGTTCTTC	CASYPGLGGENEQFF
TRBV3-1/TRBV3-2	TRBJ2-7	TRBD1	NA	TGTGCCAGCAGCCAGGGGGACAGGGCTCCATACGAGCAGTACTTC	CASSQGDRAPYEQYF
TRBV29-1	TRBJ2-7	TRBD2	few	TGCAGCGCTGTAGGTGGGACTAGCGGGAGACAGCAGTACTTC	CSAVGGTSGRQQYF
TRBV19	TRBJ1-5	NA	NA	TGTGCCAGTAGTCCCCCAGGGAGCAATCAGCCCCAGCATTTT	CASSPPGSNQPQHF
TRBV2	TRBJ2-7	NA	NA	TGTGCCAGCTCACCCCGGGTCATAGTGAGAGAGCAGTACTTC	CASSPRVIVREQYF
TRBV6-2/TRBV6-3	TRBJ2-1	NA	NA	TGTGCCAGCAGTTCCTATAGCGGAGAGCAGTTCTTC	CASSSYSGEQFF
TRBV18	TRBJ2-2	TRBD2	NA	TGTGCCAGCTCACCGCCAACTAGCGGGAGAGGCGGGGAGCTGTTTTTT	CASSPPTSGRGGELFF
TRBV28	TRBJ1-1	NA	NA	TGTGCCAGCAGCCGAGATATGAACACTGAAGCTTTCTTT	CASSRDMNTEAFF
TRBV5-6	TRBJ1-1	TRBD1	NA	TGTGCCAGCAGCTTGGGGACAGGGGGCCAAACTGAAGCTTTCTTT	CASSLGTGGQTEAFF
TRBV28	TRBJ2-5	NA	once	TGTGCCAGCAGTTCAGGGTTGGAGACCCAGTACTTC	CASSSGLETQYF
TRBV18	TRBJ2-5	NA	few	TGTGCCAGCTCCACCGGACAGTTCCAAGAGACCCAGTACTTC	CASSTGQFQETQYF
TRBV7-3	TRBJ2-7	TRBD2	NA	TGTGCCAGCAGCTCACTAGCGGGAGGTCTCTACGAGCAGTACTTC	CASSSLAGGLYEQYF
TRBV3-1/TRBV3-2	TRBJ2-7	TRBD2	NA	TGTGCCAGCAGCCTCCGGGGAGGGGTCGTCTACGAGCAGTACTTC	CASSLRGGVVYEQYF
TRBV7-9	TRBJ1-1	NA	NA	TGTGCCAGCAGCTTAGTCCCAGGGTTAGGGGCTGAAGCTTTCTTT	CASSLVPGLGAEAFF
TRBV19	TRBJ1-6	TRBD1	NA	TGTGCCAGTAGTATAACCGGGACAGTTGATTCACCCCTCCACTTT	CASSITGTVDSPLHF
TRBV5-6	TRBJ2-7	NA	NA	TGTGCCAGCAGCTTGGAAGGAAGCGTCTACGAGCAGTACTTC	CASSLEGSVYEQYF
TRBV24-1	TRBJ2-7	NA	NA	TGTGCCACCAGTGATGCAGGGTCCCCCTACGAGCAGTACTTC	CATSDAGSPYEQYF
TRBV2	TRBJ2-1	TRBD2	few	TGTGCCGGTGCTAGCGGGTACAATGAGCAGTTCTTC	CAGASGYNEQFF
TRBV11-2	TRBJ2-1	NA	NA	TGTGCCAGCAGCATGGGGACTGGGGTTTACAATGAGCAGTTCTTC	CASSMGTGVYNEQFF
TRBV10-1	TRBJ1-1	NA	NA	TGCGCCAGCAGTGAGGGGGGAGGCCGGAACACTGAAGCTTTCTTT	CASSEGGGRNTEAFF
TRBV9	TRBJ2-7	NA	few	TGTGCCAGCAGCGGAGACAAGTCATCCTCCTACGAGCAGTACTTC	CASSGDKSSSYEQYF